This TCR beta chain was recovered during a study of T cell changes during pregnancy in multiple sclerosis. Profiling relied on immunoSEQ multiplex PCR, and the TCRdb table lists in-frame clones only, not all of them. This table has 70,000 to 85,000 clones, roughly nine tenths appearing once. From germline, CDR1 is SGDLS and CDR2 YYNGEE. The CDR3 extends over 16 amino acids. V shed 4 bases and J shed 2 bases, with 16 bases lying between them. The receptor was derived from a female donor with multiple sclerosis, enrolled in a pregnancy study. The J gene is TRBJ2-1, the V gene TRBV9; tentative D call: TRBD2 (6 bases). Sequenced material: peripheral blood, taken before pregnancy. CDR3 DNA sequence: TGTGCCAGCAGCCCGCCGAGCGGGCGCACCTACAATGAGCAGTTCTTC. Translating it yields CASSPPSGRTYNEQFF.